This entry lists 14 T cell receptor beta chains sequenced from one sample in a study of T cell responses to AZD1222 COVID-19 vaccine. Generated by immunoSEQ multiplex PCR, the TCRdb table keeps only in-frame clones and is missing some. The sample lists over 100,000 clones, under 95% occurring once. Sample: peripheral blood, taken 28 days after the second AZD1222 dose. These receptors came from an adult who received the AZD1222 COVID-19 vaccine.

Here the CDR3 DNA reads TGTGCCAGCTCACCACCAAACCACGCCGGGGACACAGATACGCAGTATTTT. Its translation is CASSPPNHAGDTDTQYF. The chain uses TRBV18 and TRBJ2-3; possible D gene TRBD2, 5 bases. Trimming removed 0 bases from V and 2 bases from J, with 15 bases in between. Germline assignment: CDR1 KGHSH and CDR2 LQKENI. The CDR3 consists of 17 residues. Full variable domain (outside the CDR3, taken from reference TRBV18 and TRBJ2-3): NAGVMQNPRHLVRRRGQEARLRCSPMKGHSHVYWYRQLPEEGLKFMVYLQKENIIDESGMPKERFSAEFPKEGPSILRIQQVVRGDSAAYFCASSPPNHAGDTDTQYFGPGTRLTVL.

This clone appeared a single time. This chain uses TRBV3-1 (or the pseudogene TRBV3-2) with TRBJ1-4, with D unresolved. Trimming stripped 5 bases from V and 0 bases from J, with 7 bases between. The CDR3 has 14 amino acids. From germline, CDR1 is LGHDT and CDR2 YNNKEL (reference sequence). For the CDR3, the DNA is TGTGCCAGCAGCTTCAGCACAACTAATGAAAAACTGTTTTTT. Its translation: CASSFSTTNEKLFF.

The V gene is TRBV10-1, the J gene TRBJ2-1, with 14 bases aligning to TRBD2. CDR3 length: 15 amino acids. The V gene end was trimmed by 2 bases and the J gene end by 11 bases; junction bases not matched to a gene: 5. Germline V gives CDR1 WNHNN, CDR2 SYGVQD (reference sequence). The chain's CDR3 is CASSEAGTSGSKQFF. The CDR3 DNA reads TGCGCCAGCAGTGAGGCCGGGACTAGCGGGAGTAAGCAGTTCTTC.

The chain couples TRBV30 to TRBJ2-1; 10 nucleotides agree with TRBD2. V shed 2 bases and J 12 bases; nucleotides not matched to a gene: 16. Looked up from germline, CDR1 is GTSNPN and CDR2 is SVGIG (reference sequence). The CDR3 sequence is 16 residues long. For the CDR3, the DNA is TGTGCCTGGAGTACACTTCGGACTAGCGGCCCTTCTAGGCAGTTCTTC. Its translation: CAWSTLRTSGPSRQFF.

The J gene is TRBJ2-7, the V gene TRBV4-2; no firm D call. V gave up 1 base and J gave up 0 bases, with 10 bases separating them. CDR1 is LGHNA, CDR2 YNFKEQ, per germline. This CDR3 comprises 15 residues. CDR3 residues: CASSQAFYTSYEQYF. The CDR3 DNA follows: TGTGCCAGCAGCCAAGCCTTTTACACCTCCTACGAGCAGTACTTC.

This chain uses TRBV11-3 with TRBJ2-7, with unresolved D. Germline values: CDR1 SGHNT, CDR2 YENEEA. The V end was cut by 1 base, the J end by 0 bases, with 7 bases between. The length of the CDR3 is 14 residues. CDR3 nucleotide sequence: TGTGCCAGCAGCTTAGGACCGAACTCCTACGAGCAGTACTTC. It specifies CASSLGPNSYEQYF. Drawing the rest from reference TRBV11-3 and TRBJ2-7, the complete variable domain is EAGVVQSPRYKIIEKKQPVAFWCNPISGHNTLYWYLQNLGQGPELLIRYENEEAVDDSQLPKDRFSAERLKGVDSTLKIQPAELGDSAVYLCASSLGPNSYEQYFGPGTRLTVT.

The chain links TRBV19 to TRBJ2-5; 12 nucleotides agree with TRBD2. CDR1 is LNHDA and CDR2 is SQIVND in the germline V gene (reference sequence). The CDR3 totals 17 residues. V lost 5 bases to trimming and J lost 3 bases; unmatched junction nucleotides: 10. CDR3 amino acids: CASSPKGLAGPKETQYF. The CDR3 coding sequence is TGTGCCAGTAGTCCTAAGGGACTAGCGGGCCCTAAAGAGACCCAGTACTTC.

This clone came up many times. The chain is built from TRBV18 and TRBJ2-7, with a possible D match to TRBD1 (6 bases). Germline loops: CDR1 KGHSH, CDR2 LQKENI. This CDR3 region has 13 residues. V was trimmed by 5 bases and J by 5 bases, leaving 13 bases between them. The CDR3 loop reads CASSNQGFDEQYF. DNA of the CDR3: TGTGCCAGCTCAAATCAGGGGTTCGACGAGCAGTACTTC. Looking up the rest from reference TRBV18 and TRBJ2-7 gives the full variable domain: NAGVMQNPRHLVRRRGQEARLRCSPMKGHSHVYWYRQLPEEGLKFMVYLQKENIIDESGMPKERFSAEFPKEGPSILRIQQVVRGDSAAYFCASSNQGFDEQYFGPGTRLTVT.

This clone came up a few times. The chain is built from TRBV14 and TRBJ2-6, with D hard to call. The CDR3 length is 16 residues. CDR1 is SGHDN, CDR2 FVKESK, per germline. The V end was cut by 0 bases, the J end by 3 bases, with 9 bases between. The CDR3 protein is CASSQELGFGANVLTF. The DNA for the CDR3 is TGTGCCAGCAGCCAAGAGTTAGGGTTTGGGGCCAACGTCCTGACTTTC.

The rearrangement uses TRBV9 and TRBJ2-7; maybe TRBD2 (5 bases). The CDR3 extends over 14 amino acids. V was shortened by 4 bases and J by 0 bases, with 11 bases between the two germline ends. Germline CDR1 SGDLS, CDR2 YYNGEE. In DNA form, the CDR3 reads TGTGCCAGCAGCCTAGTAGGGAGCTCCTACGAGCAGTACTTC. Amino acids: CASSLVGSSYEQYF.

This clone was observed once. The V call is TRBV19, the J call TRBJ1-4, with TRBD1 as a possible D gene (5 bases). The CDR3 covers 13 residues. The germline CDR1 and CDR2 sequences are LNHDA and SQIVND (reference sequence). Trimming stripped 6 bases from V and 8 bases from J, with 13 bases between. The CDR3 protein is CASSSTRGEKLFF. CDR3 DNA: TGTGCCAGTAGCTCAACTCGGGGGGAAAAACTGTTTTTT.

This clone was recorded only once. This chain uses TRBV7-2 with TRBJ1-6; D is unclear. The V and J ends lost 4 bases and 7 bases respectively, with 2 bases between them. Germline V lookup: CDR1 SGHTA, CDR2 FQGNSA. This CDR3 region has 11 residues. The CDR3 spells CASSSNSPLHF. CDR3 nucleotide sequence: TGTGCCAGCAGCTCAAATTCACCCCTCCACTTT.

This sequence joins TRBV9 and TRBJ1-1, with D perhaps matching TRBD1 (6 bases). The CDR3 is 15 amino acids. CDR1 is SGDLS and CDR2 is YYNGEE in the germline V gene. The germline V and J ends were trimmed by 4 bases and 5 bases, with 18 bases remaining between them. The DNA of the CDR3 is TGTGCCAGCAGCCCCATGGGGGGCGCAGGGACTGAAGCTTTCTTT. It yields the protein CASSPMGGAGTEAFF.

The genes are TRBV3-1 (or the pseudogene TRBV3-2) and TRBJ2-5; TRBD2 matches 14 bases. Per the germline V gene, CDR1 is LGHDT and CDR2 is YNNKEL (reference sequence). This CDR3 region has 19 residues. J lost 2 bases, V lost 3 bases, and 11 bases had no gene match. The CDR3 loop is CASSHRLAGGVLKQETQYF. CDR3 sequence (DNA): TGTGCCAGCAGCCACCGACTAGCGGGAGGGGTTTTAAAGCAAGAGACCCAGTACTTC.